A selection of T cell receptor beta chains follows, all from one sample in a study of CD8 T cells in Susac syndrome. MiXCR, run by TCRdb on the immunoSEQ multiplex PCR reads, gives a single entry per CDR3 protein. The table has about 200,000 distinct CDR3 sequences, roughly nine tenths seen once. Material for sequencing was CD4+ T cells from PBMCs. These receptors were taken from a human donor with Susac syndrome. CDR3s include the opening cysteine and the closing phenylalanine or tryptophan. Each record gives: J gene, D gene, V gene, clone size, CDR3 DNA, CDR3 protein. D genes are given only for firm matches. Clone size is stated in some rows and not others, as once, few, many or a class when expanded.

J gene: TRBJ2-5
D gene: TRBD2
V gene: TRBV5-8
clone size: few
CDR3 DNA: TGTGCCAGCAGCCCCCGGACTAGCCCCCAGGAGACCCAGTACTTC
CDR3 protein: CASSPRTSPQETQYF

J gene: TRBJ2-1
D gene: -
V gene: TRBV12-3/TRBV12-4
clone size: -
CDR3 DNA: TGTGCCAGCAGGTCAGTCCTTGAGCAGTTCTTC
CDR3 protein: CASRSVLEQFF

J gene: TRBJ1-1
D gene: TRBD1
V gene: TRBV15
clone size: -
CDR3 DNA: TGTGCCACCAGCAGAGGGACAGGGGGCACTGAAGCTTTCTTT
CDR3 protein: CATSRGTGGTEAFF

J gene: TRBJ1-1
D gene: TRBD1
V gene: TRBV2
clone size: -
CDR3 DNA: TGTGCCAGCAGTAAGACAGGGGTTTCGACTGAAGCTTTCTTT
CDR3 protein: CASSKTGVSTEAFF

J gene: TRBJ1-2
D gene: TRBD1
V gene: TRBV2
clone size: -
CDR3 DNA: TGTGCCAGCAGTGACTGGGACAGTAACTATGGCTACACCTTC
CDR3 protein: CASSDWDSNYGYTF

J gene: TRBJ1-4
D gene: -
V gene: TRBV5-1
clone size: -
CDR3 DNA: TGCGCCAGCAGCTTCGGGACAACTAATGAAAAACTGTTTTTT
CDR3 protein: CASSFGTTNEKLFF

J gene: TRBJ2-7
D gene: TRBD2
V gene: TRBV6-1
clone size: -
CDR3 DNA: TGTGCCAGCAGTAGGGACCTAACCGGGACTAGTTCTGATCTCGTCGAGCAGTACTTC
CDR3 protein: CASSRDLTGTSSDLVEQYF

J gene: TRBJ1-6
D gene: TRBD1
V gene: TRBV11-1
clone size: -
CDR3 DNA: TGTGCCAGCAGCCAAATCGATGTTGATCTCCGGGACAGCCACCTTATTTCAAGTTCACCCCTCCACTTT
CDR3 protein: CASSQIDVDLRDSHLISSSPLHF

J gene: TRBJ2-7
D gene: -
V gene: TRBV5-1
clone size: -
CDR3 DNA: TGCGCCAGCAGCTTGGAAGGGGGTCAGTACGAGCAGTACTTC
CDR3 protein: CASSLEGGQYEQYF

J gene: TRBJ1-4
D gene: -
V gene: TRBV20-1
clone size: -
CDR3 DNA: TGCAGTGCTAGAGATCTTTTGGGGTTAGGGGAAAAACTGTTTTTT
CDR3 protein: CSARDLLGLGEKLFF

J gene: TRBJ1-6
D gene: -
V gene: TRBV18
clone size: -
CDR3 DNA: TGTGCCAGCTCACCACAGGGATCGGATTCACCCCTCCACTTT
CDR3 protein: CASSPQGSDSPLHF

J gene: TRBJ2-7
D gene: -
V gene: TRBV7-2
clone size: -
CDR3 DNA: TGTGCCAGCAGCTTAGCAGGGGGTACCAGGGAGCAGTACTTC
CDR3 protein: CASSLAGGTREQYF

J gene: TRBJ1-1
D gene: -
V gene: TRBV7-9
clone size: -
CDR3 DNA: TGTGCCAGCAGTTACACGGGCGGGGAAGCTTTCTTT
CDR3 protein: CASSYTGGEAFF

J gene: TRBJ2-1
D gene: -
V gene: TRBV11-2
clone size: -
CDR3 DNA: TGTGCCAGCAGCTTAGGCGTAGGAGGCGGGGGCGAGCAGTTCTTC
CDR3 protein: CASSLGVGGGGEQFF

J gene: TRBJ1-2
D gene: TRBD1
V gene: TRBV19
clone size: -
CDR3 DNA: TGTGCCAGTAGCCTACAGGGGGATGGGAGCTATGGCTACACCTTC
CDR3 protein: CASSLQGDGSYGYTF

J gene: TRBJ1-2
D gene: -
V gene: TRBV28
clone size: -
CDR3 DNA: TGTGCCAGCAGTTTAAACTATGGCTACACCTTC
CDR3 protein: CASSLNYGYTF

J gene: TRBJ2-7
D gene: -
V gene: TRBV11-2
clone size: -
CDR3 DNA: TGTGCCAGCAGCTTAGGGAGACAGCTCCCCTACGAGCAGTACTTC
CDR3 protein: CASSLGRQLPYEQYF

J gene: TRBJ1-1
D gene: -
V gene: TRBV12-3/TRBV12-4
clone size: -
CDR3 DNA: TGTGCCAGCCGCCGAGGAGGGGCTGAAGCTTTCTTT
CDR3 protein: CASRRGGAEAFF

J gene: TRBJ2-3
D gene: -
V gene: TRBV7-9
clone size: -
CDR3 DNA: TGTGCCAGCAGCTTAAAGATAAGTCGGGGACTCACAGATACGCAGTATTTT
CDR3 protein: CASSLKISRGLTDTQYF

J gene: TRBJ2-1
D gene: -
V gene: TRBV7-8
clone size: few
CDR3 DNA: TGTGCCAGCAGCTTAGTGCGCCGGGGTGAGCAGTTCTTC
CDR3 protein: CASSLVRRGEQFF

J gene: TRBJ2-7
D gene: TRBD1
V gene: TRBV5-5
clone size: -
CDR3 DNA: TGTGCCAGCAGCTTCTTACCGGGACAGGGGATCGACGAGCAGTACTTC
CDR3 protein: CASSFLPGQGIDEQYF

J gene: TRBJ2-7
D gene: -
V gene: TRBV5-1
clone size: -
CDR3 DNA: TGCGCCAGCAGCAAGGTACCCCCGACGGCCTCCTACGAGCAGTACTTC
CDR3 protein: CASSKVPPTASYEQYF

J gene: TRBJ2-3
D gene: TRBD2
V gene: TRBV20-1
clone size: -
CDR3 DNA: TGCAGTGCTAGGTCCCGCGGGGGGGCGGATACGCAGTATTTT
CDR3 protein: CSARSRGGADTQYF

J gene: TRBJ2-5
D gene: TRBD2
V gene: TRBV20-1
clone size: -
CDR3 DNA: TGCAGTGCGGATGACCCTGGGACTAGCGGGGGGGCCGGTCAAGAGACCCAGTACTTC
CDR3 protein: CSADDPGTSGGAGQETQYF

J gene: TRBJ1-2
D gene: -
V gene: TRBV19
clone size: once
CDR3 DNA: TGTGCCAGTAGCCCAGGCGGGACGGGTTATGGCTACACCTTC
CDR3 protein: CASSPGGTGYGYTF

J gene: TRBJ2-2
D gene: -
V gene: TRBV19
clone size: -
CDR3 DNA: TGTGCCAGTAGTATGAGGGTGAAAGGGGAGCTGTTTTTT
CDR3 protein: CASSMRVKGELFF

J gene: TRBJ2-3
D gene: -
V gene: TRBV13
clone size: -
CDR3 DNA: TGTGCCAGCAGCTTAGGAACAGGGAGAGATACGCAGTATTTT
CDR3 protein: CASSLGTGRDTQYF

J gene: TRBJ2-1
D gene: -
V gene: TRBV5-1
clone size: -
CDR3 DNA: TGCGCCAGCAGCTCCGAGAGGGCCAATGAGCAGTTCTTC
CDR3 protein: CASSSERANEQFF

J gene: TRBJ1-3
D gene: -
V gene: TRBV2
clone size: -
CDR3 DNA: TGTGCCAGCAAGTTAAGGTCTGAAAACACCATATATTTT
CDR3 protein: CASKLRSENTIYF

J gene: TRBJ2-7
D gene: -
V gene: TRBV12-3/TRBV12-4
clone size: -
CDR3 DNA: TGTGCCAGCAGTTTTAGGGAAACCTACGAGCAGTACTTC
CDR3 protein: CASSFRETYEQYF

J gene: TRBJ1-2
D gene: -
V gene: TRBV28
clone size: -
CDR3 DNA: TGTGCCAGCAGTCCCATGATAGCTAACTATGGCTACACCTTC
CDR3 protein: CASSPMIANYGYTF

J gene: TRBJ1-5
D gene: TRBD1
V gene: TRBV12-3/TRBV12-4
clone size: -
CDR3 DNA: TGTGCCAGCAGTTTAGTTGCAGGGGGCCATCAGCCCCAGCATTTT
CDR3 protein: CASSLVAGGHQPQHF

J gene: TRBJ2-1
D gene: TRBD2
V gene: TRBV5-1
clone size: once
CDR3 DNA: TGCGCCAGCAGGGGGTTAGCGGGTAAAAGGAGGTTCTTC
CDR3 protein: CASRGLAGKRRFF

J gene: TRBJ2-7
D gene: -
V gene: TRBV11-3
clone size: -
CDR3 DNA: TGTGCCAGCAGCTACGGCGGGGCCTACGAGCAGTACTTC
CDR3 protein: CASSYGGAYEQYF

J gene: TRBJ1-1
D gene: TRBD1
V gene: TRBV5-6
clone size: -
CDR3 DNA: TGTGCCAGCAGCTTTGGGGACAGGAGGACTGAAGCTTTCTTT
CDR3 protein: CASSFGDRRTEAFF

J gene: TRBJ2-1
D gene: TRBD2
V gene: TRBV20-1
clone size: -
CDR3 DNA: TGCAGTGCTAGACCTCCCAGCGGGAGGGGCTCCTACAATGAGCAGTTCTTC
CDR3 protein: CSARPPSGRGSYNEQFF

J gene: TRBJ1-5
D gene: -
V gene: TRBV6-1
clone size: -
CDR3 DNA: TGTGCCAGCAGTCCCCTGGGTCGGGGGGCCAATCAGCCCCAGCATTTT
CDR3 protein: CASSPLGRGANQPQHF

J gene: TRBJ1-1
D gene: -
V gene: TRBV18
clone size: -
CDR3 DNA: TGTGCCAGCTCACCTGAATCACAGGGGAACACTGAAGCTTTCTTT
CDR3 protein: CASSPESQGNTEAFF

J gene: TRBJ1-1
D gene: -
V gene: TRBV20-1
clone size: -
CDR3 DNA: TGCAGTGCTTATCTGACAGGGAACACTGAAGCTTTCTTT
CDR3 protein: CSAYLTGNTEAFF

J gene: TRBJ2-1
D gene: TRBD2
V gene: TRBV29-1
clone size: -
CDR3 DNA: TGCAGCGTTGCTCGGCTAGCGGGAGTTAATGAGCAGTTCTTC
CDR3 protein: CSVARLAGVNEQFF

J gene: TRBJ1-1
D gene: -
V gene: TRBV20-1
clone size: -
CDR3 DNA: TGCAGTGCTGATTCGTTGACTGAAGCTTTCTTT
CDR3 protein: CSADSLTEAFF

J gene: TRBJ1-2
D gene: -
V gene: TRBV5-4
clone size: -
CDR3 DNA: TGTGCCAGCAGCTTGGAAAGGGGAAGGGGCTACACCTTC
CDR3 protein: CASSLERGRGYTF

J gene: TRBJ2-7
D gene: -
V gene: TRBV4-2
clone size: -
CDR3 DNA: TGTGCCAGCAGCCTTACCGGGACTCCCGCCGAGCAGTACTTC
CDR3 protein: CASSLTGTPAEQYF

J gene: TRBJ1-4
D gene: -
V gene: TRBV12-3/TRBV12-4
clone size: -
CDR3 DNA: TGTGCCAGCAGTTGGGGCGAACTAGCAACTAATGAAAAACTGTTTTTT
CDR3 protein: CASSWGELATNEKLFF

J gene: TRBJ1-4
D gene: -
V gene: TRBV11-2
clone size: few
CDR3 DNA: TGTGCCAGCAGCTTAGATCATTCCGGAGATGAAAAACTGTTTTTT
CDR3 protein: CASSLDHSGDEKLFF

J gene: TRBJ1-2
D gene: -
V gene: TRBV30
clone size: -
CDR3 DNA: TGTGCCTGGAGGCCCCGGGCCAGGGGAAACTATGGCTACACCTTC
CDR3 protein: CAWRPRARGNYGYTF

J gene: TRBJ2-1
D gene: TRBD2
V gene: TRBV12-3/TRBV12-4
clone size: -
CDR3 DNA: TGTGCCAGCAGTACCCGGACTAGCGGGGGGGCCTTTGGTGAGCAGTTCTTC
CDR3 protein: CASSTRTSGGAFGEQFF

J gene: TRBJ1-1
D gene: -
V gene: TRBV7-9
clone size: -
CDR3 DNA: TGTGCCAGCAGCGGCCGGGGACGGCTAGCGACTGAAGCTTTCTTT
CDR3 protein: CASSGRGRLATEAFF

J gene: TRBJ2-3
D gene: -
V gene: TRBV29-1
clone size: -
CDR3 DNA: TGCAGCGTTGCGATAAGATCAACAGATACGCAGTATTTT
CDR3 protein: CSVAIRSTDTQYF

J gene: TRBJ2-5
D gene: TRBD2
V gene: TRBV19
clone size: -
CDR3 DNA: TGTGCCAGTAGTTCCACCGCTGTGGCTAGCGGCCAAGAGACCCAGTACTTC
CDR3 protein: CASSSTAVASGQETQYF